Given below is one T cell receptor beta chain in context. CDR3 size: 14 residues. The trim removed 7 bases at V and 3 bases at J, leaving 7 bases unmatched. Germline V gene lookup returns CDR1 SGHTA and CDR2 FQGNSA. Assignment of participants to cohorts was predicated upon participant-reported clinical history. Recovered status applied to Cohort 3 donors who had two consecutive negative PCRs. It also applied to those with clearance or with symptom resolution. This record belongs to a study of blood T cell repertoires in COVID-19. Study at large: The United States, Italy and Spain provided the acute and convalescent COVID-19 samples. The analysed material was cDNA or gDNA that came from T cells, B-cell-depleted T cells, or PBMCs.

Profiled with immunoSEQ multiplex PCR; TCRdb holds only in-frame clones, not every one. The data hold roughly 270,000 clones, with 85% observed a single time. The sequence was obtained from a woman between 50 and 59 years old who had recovered from COVID-19. The sequenced sample was PBMCs or T cells enriched from blood (not recorded which). The V and J genes are TRBV7-2 and TRBJ2-5; 8 bases line up with TRBD1. DNA of the CDR3: TGTGCCAGCAAGAACCCGGGACAGGAAGAGACCCAGTACTTC. Translated: CASKNPGQEETQYF.